The sequence of this TCR beta chain was determined in a study of blood T cell repertoires in COVID-19. The V segment lost 2 bases and the J segment 3 bases; nucleotides outside the gene matches: 12. The CDR3 consists of 18 residues. The V gene's germline CDR1 is SGHTS and CDR2 YDEGEE. Assignments of participants to cohorts depended upon their own reported clinical history. The table came from immunoSEQ multiplex PCR; TCRdb's copy has only in-frame clones and leaves some out. The top ten hold 4% to 5.5% of the sample, which has some 300,000 clones, 90% seen once. The V call is TRBV5-8, the J call TRBJ1-4; 8 bases match TRBD1. The clonotype was recovered from a woman younger than 35 with acute COVID-19. Sample: PBMCs or T cells enriched from blood (not recorded which). The CDR3 DNA reads TGTGCCAGCAGCTTTCAGGGGGCGGCCCCCACGGCTAATGAAAAACTGTTTTTT. Protein sequence: CASSFQGAAPTANEKLFF.